This T cell receptor beta chain was observed in a study of blood T cell repertoires in COVID-19. Study information: Acute and convalescent COVID-19 specimens originated in the United States, Italy and Spain.

Per the original data handling: Counts of nucleated cells, estimated from reference gene primer amplification, were obtained. Clones were sequenced by immunoSEQ multiplex PCR, and TCRdb holds only the in-frame ones, with some missing. V and J calls and clone size are copied from that table; D and trimming were computed from the DNA. The repertoire consists of roughly 250,000 clones, with about 85% occurring once and the leading ten covering about 1%. A single count supports this clone. This TCR was recovered from a man aged 35 to 55 with acute or convalescent COVID-19. The sequenced sample was peripheral blood.

The CDR3 sequence: CASRSKDRDYEQYF. CDR3 in DNA: TGTGCCAGTAGAAGTAAAGACAGGGACTACGAGCAGTACTTC. V is TRBV19 and J is TRBJ2-7; the match to TRBD1 covers 7 bases. Losses at the gene ends were 6 bases for V and 3 bases for J; bases not matched to a gene: 8. The germline V gene encodes CDR1 LNHDA and CDR2 SQIVND (reference sequence). The CDR3 runs to 14 residues.